This T cell receptor beta chain comes out of a study of cytomegalovirus exposure and HLA in healthy donors. The protocol was immunoSEQ multiplex PCR, while the TCRdb copy is restricted to in-frame clones and leaves out a portion. The profile shows roughly 200,000 clones, 86% of them singletons. The CDR3 loop spans 14 amino acids. Germline trimming cut 3 bases from V and 6 bases from J; bases unmatched to any gene: 6. The germline V gene has CDR1 MDHEN and CDR2 SYDVKM. Material: PBMCs. This chain joins TRBV28 and TRBJ2-7; 9 bases line up with TRBD1. The source is a man aged 25-45 years in good health and CMV-seropositive. The CDR3: CASSFRDREGEQYF. In DNA, the CDR3 is TGTGCCAGCAGTTTTCGGGACAGGGAGGGCGAGCAGTACTTC.